Following are 30 T cell receptor beta chains from one sample sequenced in a study of cytomegalovirus exposure and HLA in healthy donors. The PCR contained 60 Vbeta and 13 Jbeta primers. Clones were sequenced by immunoSEQ multiplex PCR, and TCRdb holds only the in-frame ones, with some missing. In the table there are 100,000 to 150,000 clones, 83% of which are singletons. Sequenced material: PBMCs. These receptors were collected from a woman aged 40 to 50 in good health and CMV-seropositive.

The V gene is TRBV7-6, the J gene TRBJ2-2, with 13 nucleotides matching TRBD2. J gave up 4 bases and V 4 bases, and 6 bases lay outside the gene matches. Germline V gene lookup returns CDR1 SGHVS and CDR2 FNYEAQ. This CDR3 has 17 residues. The CDR3 DNA follows: TGTGCCAGCAGCTCCAGACTAGCGGGAGGCCCCACCGGGGAGCTGTTTTTT. This translates into CASSSRLAGGPTGELFF.

This sequence joins TRBV29-1 and TRBJ2-7; the D gene is possibly TRBD2 (6 bases). The CDR3 has 13 amino acids. The germline V and J ends were trimmed by 5 bases and 2 bases, with 13 bases remaining between them. Germline CDR1 reads SQVTM; CDR2 reads ANQGSEA. The CDR3 is CSVSGGETYEQYF. The CDR3 DNA reads TGCAGCGTTTCCGGCGGGGAAACCTACGAGCAGTACTTC.

The table lists this clone with a few counts. The J gene is TRBJ1-2, the V gene TRBV4-2; D unclear. Germline V gives CDR1 LGHNA, CDR2 YNFKEQ. V lost 2 bases, J lost 8 bases, and 15 bases lay in between. The CDR3 is made up of 14 amino acids. The CDR3 protein is CASSQSPTYEGYTF. The DNA of the CDR3 is TGTGCCAGCAGCCAATCCCCCACCTATGAGGGCTACACCTTC.

V gene TRBV11-3 combines with J gene TRBJ2-7, with TRBD1 identical over 8 bases. CDR1 is SGHNT and CDR2 is YENEEA in the germline V gene. The CDR3 sequence is 16 residues long. V shed 5 bases, J shed 2 bases, and the junction held 11 bases outside the gene matches. CDR3 protein: CASSPPRGTGTYEQYF. CDR3 bases: TGTGCCAGCAGCCCCCCCCGGGGGACAGGAACCTACGAGCAGTACTTC.

The chain links TRBV6-1 to TRBJ2-1; 13 positions match TRBD2. V trimming: 7 bases; J trimming: 7 bases; junction bases outside the gene matches: 7. The CDR3 length is 15 residues. Germline V lookup: CDR1 MNHNS, CDR2 SASEGT. The CDR3 sequence: CASIPGLAGYNEQFF. CDR3 bases: TGTGCCAGCATCCCGGGACTAGCGGGATATAATGAGCAGTTCTTC.

This chain connects TRBV7-9 to TRBJ1-1, with 9 bases identical to TRBD1. Germline assignment: CDR1 SEHNR and CDR2 FQNEAQ (reference sequence). J gave up 1 base and V 5 bases, and 2 bases lay outside the gene matches. This CDR3 has 14 residues. For the CDR3, the DNA is TGTGCCAGCAGCCCGGGACAGGGGAACACTGAAGCTTTCTTT. Translated, it gives CASSPGQGNTEAFF.

The V call is TRBV5-5, the J call TRBJ2-7; the D gene is possibly TRBD2 (6 bases). Trimming left V 0 bases short and J 0 bases short, with 13 bases between. The CDR3 covers 16 residues. The germline V gene encodes CDR1 SGHKS and CDR2 YYEKEE (reference sequence). The chain's CDR3 is CASSLGDFQSSYEQYF. For the CDR3, the DNA is TGTGCCAGCAGCTTGGGGGACTTTCAGAGCTCCTACGAGCAGTACTTC.

The genes are TRBV7-8 and TRBJ1-1; no clear D gene. The CDR3 has 13 amino acids. Germline V gene sequence: CDR1 SGHVS, CDR2 FQNEAQ. V lost 1 base to trimming and J lost 5 bases, with 8 bases between them. CDR3 in amino acids: CASSLVPGTEAFF. CDR3 bases: TGTGCCAGCAGCTTAGTCCCGGGAACTGAAGCTTTCTTT.

This clone has just one count. This chain links TRBV28 with TRBJ1-1; possible D gene TRBD1, 6 bases. CDR1 is MDHEN, CDR2 SYDVKM, per germline. Trimming stripped 8 bases from V and 6 bases from J, with 22 bases between. The CDR3 sequence is 15 residues long. DNA of the CDR3: TGTGCCAGCTACGACCCGACAGGTTCTCTTGCTGAAGCTTTCTTT. Amino acids: CASYDPTGSLAEAFF.

The chain uses TRBV9 and TRBJ2-1; TRBD2 might be the D (6 bases). Germline V CDR1 and CDR2: SGDLS, YYNGEE. V lost 6 bases and J lost 5, with 15 bases in between. The CDR3 runs to 14 residues. This CDR3 reads CASTRAGYNNEQFF. The CDR3 nucleotides are TGTGCCAGCACCCGGGCGGGATACAACAATGAGCAGTTCTTC.

The chain recombines TRBV5-4 with TRBJ2-1, with a tentative D call TRBD2 (5 bases). Germline CDR1 and CDR2: SGHNT and YYREEE (reference sequence). CDR3 length: 14 amino acids. V lost 1 base to trimming and J lost 5 bases, with 10 bases between them. The CDR3 reads CASSLTGRDNEQFF. CDR3 coding DNA: TGTGCCAGCAGCTTGACGGGAAGGGACAATGAGCAGTTCTTC.

V gene TRBV7-9 combines with J gene TRBJ1-2, with D possibly being TRBD1 (5 bases). V shed 1 base and J shed 7 bases, with 10 bases lying between them. CDR3 length: 13 residues. CDR1 and CDR2 (germline): SEHNR, FQNEAQ (reference sequence). Written as DNA, the CDR3 is TGTGCCAGCAGCTTAGAGGCAGGGCTTGGCTACACCTTC. Its translation is CASSLEAGLGYTF. Based on the CDR3 plus reference TRBV7-9 and TRBJ1-2, the full variable domain is DTGVSQNPRHKITKRGQNVTFRCDPISEHNRLYWYRQTLGQGPEFLTYFQNEAQLEKSRLLSDRFSAERPKGSFSTLEIQRTEQGDSAMYLCASSLEAGLGYTFGSGTRLTVV.

V and J are TRBV5-1 and TRBJ1-2; no clear D. The CDR3 has 14 residues. Trimming stripped 0 bases from V and 8 bases from J, with 14 bases between. Germline values: CDR1 SGHRS, CDR2 YFSETQ. CDR3 amino acids: CASSLEADNVGYTF. As DNA, the CDR3 is TGCGCCAGCAGCTTGGAGGCAGACAACGTCGGCTACACCTTC.

The chain couples TRBV5-5 to TRBJ2-3, with no clear D. V shed 3 bases and J shed 1 base, with 15 bases lying between them. There are 16 residues in the CDR3. Germline assignment: CDR1 SGHKS and CDR2 YYEKEE (reference sequence). The CDR3 reads CASSSLAATRTDTQYF. CDR3 sequence (DNA): TGTGCCAGCAGCTCGTTAGCAGCCACCCGCACAGATACGCAGTATTTT. Supplemented by reference TRBV5-5 and TRBJ2-3, the full variable domain reads DAGVTQSPTHLIKTRGQQVTLRCSPISGHKSVSWYQQVLGQGPQFIFQYYEKEERGRGNFPDRFSARQFPNYSSELNVNALLLGDSALYLCASSSLAATRTDTQYFGPGTRLTVL.

The V and J genes are TRBV10-1 and TRBJ1-1, with D hard to call. Germline loops: CDR1 WNHNN, CDR2 SYGVQD (reference sequence). V dropped 4 bases and J dropped 2 bases, with 8 bases sitting between them. This CDR3 is built from 13 residues. The CDR3 nucleotides are TGCGCCAGCAGTGCAAACTTAAACACTGAAGCTTTCTTT. This translates into CASSANLNTEAFF.

The chain employs TRBV5-4 and TRBJ2-7; 7 bases map to TRBD2. J was trimmed by 3 bases and V by 0 bases; bases with no gene match: 6. Germline CDR1 reads SGHNT; CDR2 reads YYREEE (reference sequence). This CDR3 comprises 15 residues. The CDR3 loop reads CASSLGPSGDYEQYF. For the CDR3, the DNA is TGTGCCAGCAGCTTGGGGCCTAGCGGAGACTACGAGCAGTACTTC.

This chain connects TRBV6-6 to TRBJ1-5, with D unresolved. CDR1 and CDR2 from the germline V gene are MNHNY and SVGAGI (reference sequence). The ends were cut back, 0 bases at V and 0 bases at J, with 9 bases in the middle. The CDR3 sequence is 16 residues long. The CDR3 sequence: CASSYSAGYSNQPQHF. CDR3 coding DNA: TGTGCCAGCAGTTACTCGGCAGGTTATAGCAATCAGCCCCAGCATTTT.

This chain connects TRBV19 to TRBJ2-7, with 8 nucleotides matching TRBD1. There are 13 residues in the CDR3. Germline loops: CDR1 LNHDA, CDR2 SQIVND (reference sequence). J gave up 5 bases and V 5 bases, and 5 bases lay outside the gene matches. This CDR3 is CASSPGQAHEQYF. In nucleotides, the CDR3 is TGTGCCAGTAGTCCGGGACAGGCACACGAGCAGTACTTC.

J is TRBJ2-1 and V is TRBV6-6; D unresolved. The CDR3 totals 11 residues. V gave up 5 bases and J gave up 10 bases, with 9 bases separating them. The V gene's germline CDR1 is MNHNY and CDR2 SVGAGI (reference sequence). The CDR3 nucleotides read TGTGCCAGCAGTAGCGTTTCCGAGCAGTTCTTC. Protein: CASSSVSEQFF.

The genes are TRBV2 and TRBJ1-1; D is unresolved. CDR1 and CDR2 from the germline V gene are SNHLY and FYNNEI. The CDR3 has 13 amino acids. Trimming took off 1 base at V and 2 bases at J, with 5 bases between the two ends. Here the CDR3 DNA reads TGTGCCAGCAGTGAAGGTATAAACACTGAAGCTTTCTTT. This sequence encodes CASSEGINTEAFF.

The chain employs TRBV11-2 and TRBJ2-4; D is undetermined. There are 16 residues in the CDR3. The germline gives CDR1 SGHAT, CDR2 FQNNGV. V lost 0 bases to trimming and J lost 2 bases, with 11 bases between them. The DNA of the CDR3 is TGTGCCAGCAGCTTAGATCTTGTGGCTTCCAAAAACATTCAGTACTTC. It specifies CASSLDLVASKNIQYF. Full variable domain (missing parts from reference TRBV11-2 and TRBJ2-4): EAGVAQSPRYKIIEKRQSVAFWCNPISGHATLYWYQQILGQGPKLLIQFQNNGVVDDSQLPKDRFSAERLKGVDSTLKIQPAKLEDSAVYLCASSLDLVASKNIQYFGAGTRLSVL.

The chain joins TRBV29-1 to TRBJ2-5, with D maybe TRBD1 (6 bases). The CDR3 contains 15 residues. CDR1 and CDR2 (germline): SQVTM, ANQGSEA. The germline V and J ends were trimmed by 7 bases and 2 bases, with 20 bases remaining between them. CDR3 amino acids: CSARPNLRGQETQYF. The CDR3 nucleotides read TGCAGCGCGCGGCCGAATCTAAGGGGGCAAGAGACCCAGTACTTC. Using reference TRBV29-1 and TRBJ2-5 for the parts outside the CDR3, the full variable domain is SAVISQKPSRDICQRGTSLTIQCQVDSQVTMMFWYRQQPGQSLTLIATANQGSEATYESGFVIDKFPISRPNLTFSTLTVSNMSPEDSSIYLCSARPNLRGQETQYFGPGTRLLVL.

The chain has TRBV27 and TRBJ2-1; possible D gene TRBD1, 6 bases. V was trimmed by 7 bases and J by 3 bases, leaving 16 bases between them. Germline CDR1 MNHEY, CDR2 SMNVEV (reference sequence). The CDR3 extends over 15 amino acids. The CDR3 loop reads CASTLATGLYNEQFF. The CDR3 DNA reads as TGTGCCAGCACATTAGCGACAGGACTCTACAATGAGCAGTTCTTC.

The chain recombines TRBV7-2 with TRBJ2-7; 8 positions match TRBD2. V was pared by 5 bases and J by 4 bases, with 10 bases of the junction left unmatched. Germline V gene lookup returns CDR1 SGHTA and CDR2 FQGNSA. The CDR3 spans 15 residues. In DNA form, the CDR3 reads TGTGCCAGCAGCCGGCGGGAGGTCGGGTTTTACGAGCAGTACTTC. This sequence encodes CASSRREVGFYEQYF.

The genes are TRBV7-8 and TRBJ1-2; no definite D call. There are 15 residues in the CDR3. The germline V gene has CDR1 SGHVS and CDR2 FQNEAQ. Trimming removed 7 bases from V and 2 bases from J, with 17 bases in between. The CDR3 DNA sequence: TGTGCCAGCAAGAAAGAGAGCACCTTGAACTATGGCTACACCTTC. Protein: CASKKESTLNYGYTF. The variable domain in full, with the rest retrieved from reference TRBV7-8 and TRBJ1-2, is GAGVSQSPRYKVAKRGQDVALRCDPISGHVSLFWYQQALGQGPEFLTYFQNEAQLDKSGLPSDRFFAERPEGSVSTLKIQRTQQEDSAVYLCASKKESTLNYGYTFGSGTRLTVV.

The DNA of the CDR3 is TGCGCCAGCAGCTTGATTTCTAGCGGGAGCTACGAGCAGTACTTC. It translates to CASSLISSGSYEQYF. The chain is built from TRBV5-1 and TRBJ2-5; 10 positions agree with TRBD2. Judging by the DNA end, TRBJ2-7 fits better; the J call may be wrong. Germline V CDR1 and CDR2: SGHRS, YFSETQ. The CDR3 runs to 15 residues.

This sequence joins TRBV9 and TRBJ1-4, with TRBD1 matching over 9 bases. Germline lookup yields CDR1 SGDLS and CDR2 YYNGEE. Unmatched junction bases numbered 8, after V lost 4 bases and J lost 7 bases. The CDR3 is made up of 15 amino acids. CDR3 region: CASSPSDRGSEKLFF. The CDR3 DNA sequence: TGTGCCAGCAGCCCATCGGACAGGGGAAGTGAAAAACTGTTTTTT.

The J gene is TRBJ2-2, the V gene TRBV10-1; 7 nucleotides match TRBD2. The CDR3 is made up of 16 amino acids. The J segment lost 7 bases and the V segment lost 0 bases, leaving 8 bases of the junction unmatched. Germline loops: CDR1 WNHNN, CDR2 SYGVQD (reference sequence). DNA of the CDR3: TGCGCCAGCAGTGAGTCTCTCAGCGGGAATAGCGGGGAGCTGTTTTTT. Protein sequence: CASSESLSGNSGELFF.

The J gene is TRBJ2-1, the V gene TRBV5-1; 8 bases are shared with TRBD2. The V gene end was trimmed by 4 bases and the J gene end by 2 bases; junction bases not matched to a gene: 8. Looked up from germline, CDR1 is SGHRS and CDR2 is YFSETQ. CDR3 size: 16 residues. CDR3 region: CASSPNSGSPYNEQFF. Here the CDR3 DNA reads TGCGCCAGCAGCCCAAACAGCGGGAGTCCCTACAATGAGCAGTTCTTC.

The rearrangement uses TRBV5-5 and TRBJ2-7; the D gene is possibly TRBD2 (6 bases). The CDR3 extends over 15 amino acids. V lost 4 bases to trimming and J lost 3 bases, with 17 bases between them. From germline, CDR1 is SGHKS and CDR2 YYEKEE (reference sequence). The CDR3 protein is CASSVFAGPGYEQYF. CDR3 nucleotide sequence: TGTGCCAGCAGCGTCTTCGCGGGGCCGGGCTACGAGCAGTACTTC.